A single T cell receptor beta chain is shown here with its context. As yet, its antigen is unknown. Each of the patients had no lymph node involvement on CT and PET/CT and no prior chemotherapy, radiotherapy or other malignancies. Amplification of the TCR beta CDR3 (from genomic DNA) was done by two-round multiplex PCR. Primers (each specific to one TRBV or TRBJ gene) were used in first-round PCR. Amplification in the second PCR round was performed with universal primers. TCRdb passed the multiplex PCR reads through MiXCR, listing each CDR3 protein once. The sample lists around 12,000 distinct CDR3 sequences; 45% to 65% were seen once. These data belong to a study of prognosis after radiotherapy for stage I lung cancer. Study overall: Among the patients, several developed distant metastases after radiotherapy at a median of about seven months, and 15 showed no significant progression. Whole-study findings and limits: Tumor specificity of the expanded TCR clones was not determined.

The CDR3 runs to 15 residues. Trimming removed 3 bases from V and 4 bases from J, with 13 bases in between. The germline V gene encodes CDR1 SGHAT and CDR2 FQNNGV. This TCR came from a donor of 50 years or more with non-small cell lung cancer. V gene TRBV11-2 combines with J gene TRBJ2-1, with TRBD2 as a possible D gene (7 bases). This specimen was PBMCs, taken before or after stereotactic body radiation therapy (not recorded which). The CDR3 bases are TGTGCCAGCAGCTTGCTAGGGGGGGGATACAATGAGCAGTTCTTC. Protein product: CASSLLGGGYNEQFF.